This entry lists 18 T cell receptor beta chains sequenced from one sample in a study of radiotherapy plus CTLA-4 blockade in lung cancer. The method was immunoSEQ multiplex PCR; TCRdb's version includes in-frame clones alone and lacks a portion of them. The profile covers tens of thousands of clones, with more than 70% appearing a single time and 7.8% taken by the ten largest. The sample in question was peripheral blood, obtained from a patient treated with radiotherapy plus ipilimumab. The receptor source for this set is a human donor with non-small cell lung cancer whose response to radiotherapy plus ipilimumab could not be evaluated.

This clone was recorded once. The V gene is TRBV29-1, the J gene TRBJ2-7, with TRBD1 identical over 8 bases. After removal of 6 bases from V and 7 bases from J, the junction contained 23 bases not matched to a gene. Germline loops: CDR1 SQVTM, CDR2 ANQGSEA. The CDR3 extends over 17 amino acids. The CDR3 is CSVIGGSGQVVLGEQYF. For the CDR3, the DNA is TGCAGCGTCATTGGAGGCTCGGGACAGGTCGTTCTAGGGGAGCAGTACTTC.

The chain carries TRBV10-2 and TRBJ2-5; 10 nucleotides align to TRBD2. CDR3 length equals 14 residues. CDR1 WSHSY and CDR2 SAAADI come from the germline V gene. Trimming took 6 bases from V and 2 from J; bases not matched to a gene: 3. The CDR3 sequence: CASRAAGGQETQYF. In nucleotides, the CDR3 is TGCGCCAGCAGGGCAGCGGGGGGGCAAGAGACCCAGTACTTC.

This clone was recorded once. The chain uses TRBV27 and TRBJ1-1; no clear D. The length of the CDR3 is 13 residues. V lost 5 bases to trimming and J lost 8 bases, with 15 bases between them. Per the germline V gene, CDR1 is MNHEY and CDR2 is SMNVEV (reference sequence). CDR3 sequence: CASSDPIGVEAFF. The CDR3 DNA follows: TGTGCCAGCAGTGATCCTATAGGAGTGGAAGCTTTCTTT.

The CDR3, as DNA: TGTGCCAGCAGTTACTCTATGCGCGGGGGCCAAGAGACCCAGTACTTC. This encodes CASSYSMRGGQETQYF. This rearrangement joins TRBV6-5 to TRBJ2-5, with TRBD2 identical over 7 bases. The CDR3 is 16 amino acids. CDR1 and CDR2 (germline): MNHEY, SVGAGI. Germline trimming cut 0 bases from V and 1 base from J; bases unmatched to any gene: 5.

This sequence joins TRBV18 and TRBJ1-5; 7 bases fit TRBD1. The CDR3 consists of 16 residues. Losses at the gene ends were 0 bases for V and 3 bases for J; bases not matched to a gene: 5. The germline V gene has CDR1 KGHSH and CDR2 LQKENI. CDR3 region: CASSPPGTVVNQPQHF. CDR3 in DNA: TGTGCCAGCTCACCACCTGGGACAGTAGTCAATCAGCCCCAGCATTTT.

This clone turned up a few times. J is TRBJ2-5 and V is TRBV30, with TRBD1 matching 8 bases. After removal of 7 bases from V and 5 bases from J, the junction contained 9 bases not matched to a gene. CDR3 length: 13 amino acids. CDR1 is GTSNPN and CDR2 is SVGIG in the germline V gene (reference sequence). The CDR3 loop reads CASDPTGAETQYF. Written as DNA, the CDR3 is TGTGCCTCCGACCCGACAGGGGCTGAGACCCAGTACTTC.

V is TRBV19 and J is TRBJ1-5; D not certain. V was pared by 3 bases and J by 2 bases, with 5 bases between. The CDR3 length is 13 residues. Germline CDR1 reads LNHDA; CDR2 reads SQIVND (reference sequence). This CDR3 reads CASSMQGNQPQHF. In DNA form, the CDR3 reads TGTGCCAGTAGTATGCAGGGCAATCAGCCCCAGCATTTT.

This clone appeared once. J is TRBJ2-5 and V is TRBV29-1, with 8 bases matching TRBD1. The CDR3 contains 13 residues. V gave up 3 bases and J gave up 4 bases; unmatched junction bases: 4. CDR1 SQVTM and CDR2 ANQGSEA come from the germline V gene. The CDR3 spells CSVDRGRGETQYF. In DNA form, the CDR3 reads TGCAGCGTTGACAGGGGGCGAGGAGAGACCCAGTACTTC.

This chain joins TRBV7-2 and TRBJ2-7; 7 bases are a match to TRBD1. Germline lookup yields CDR1 SGHTA and CDR2 FQGNSA. The CDR3 is made up of 16 amino acids. Trimming took 2 bases from V and 11 from J; bases not matched to a gene: 18. The CDR3 loop reads CASSLNTPGTGDRKYF. The CDR3 DNA reads TGTGCCAGCAGCTTAAATACCCCCGGTACAGGGGATCGAAAGTACTTC.

The sample holds one count of this clone. V usage is TRBV29-1 and J usage is TRBJ2-2, with TRBD1 as a possible D gene (6 bases). Germline V gene lookup returns CDR1 SQVTM and CDR2 ANQGSEA. V gave up 7 bases and J gave up 5 bases, with 11 bases separating them. The CDR3 has 12 residues. In nucleotides, the CDR3 is TGCAGCGCTGGCGACAGGACCGGGGAGCTGTTTTTT. It yields the protein CSAGDRTGELFF.

The sample holds a few counts of this clone. This sequence joins TRBV10-3 and TRBJ1-5, with TRBD1 matching over 8 bases. The V gene end was trimmed by 2 bases and the J gene end by 7 bases; junction bases not matched to a gene: 4. The CDR3 contains 14 residues. Germline assignment: CDR1 ENHRY and CDR2 SYGVKD. The CDR3 loop is CAISEGQGDQPQHF. CDR3 nucleotide sequence: TGTGCCATCAGTGAGGGACAGGGCGACCAGCCCCAGCATTTT.

The chain carries TRBV9 and TRBJ2-7; D gene uncertain. Germline CDR1 is SGDLS and CDR2 is YYNGEE. Deletions cut 0 bases from V and 3 bases from J, with 4 bases between. The CDR3 sequence is 12 residues long. This chain's CDR3 is CASSVDGYEQYF. The CDR3 coding sequence is TGTGCCAGCAGCGTAGACGGCTACGAGCAGTACTTC.

The chain is built from TRBV5-1 and TRBJ1-1; D is uncertain. Trimming stripped 1 base from V and 1 base from J, with 8 bases between. The CDR3 consists of 14 residues. Germline V gene sequence: CDR1 SGHRS, CDR2 YFSETQ. CDR3 residues: CASSLRAGNTEAFF. In nucleotides, the CDR3 is TGCGCCAGCAGCTTGAGGGCGGGGAACACTGAAGCTTTCTTT.

The chain links TRBV7-9 to TRBJ2-4, with D maybe TRBD2 (5 bases). The germline gives CDR1 SEHNR, CDR2 FQNEAQ (reference sequence). V was clipped by 5 bases and J by 5 bases, with 13 bases between them. This CDR3 is 14 amino acids long. The CDR3 bases are TGTGCCAGCAGCCCTTGGACTCGCGAAAACATTCAGTACTTC. Protein sequence: CASSPWTRENIQYF. Combining the CDR3 with reference TRBV7-9 and TRBJ2-4 gives the whole variable domain DTGVSQNPRHKITKRGQNVTFRCDPISEHNRLYWYRQTLGQGPEFLTYFQNEAQLEKSRLLSDRFSAERPKGSFSTLEIQRTEQGDSAMYLCASSPWTRENIQYFGAGTRLSVL.

The chain has TRBV7-9 and TRBJ2-1; TRBD1 is a possible D gene (6 bases). This CDR3 is 15 amino acids long. The germline gives CDR1 SEHNR, CDR2 FQNEAQ (reference sequence). V was pared by 1 base and J by 4 bases, with 11 bases between. The CDR3 nucleotides read TGTGCCAGCAGCTTAGGCAGGGGACCGTACAATGAGCAGTTCTTC. Translating it yields CASSLGRGPYNEQFF.

The J gene is TRBJ2-6, the V gene TRBV27, with 8 bases fitting TRBD1. Trimming at V came to 5 bases and at J to 0 bases, leaving 6 bases not matched to a gene. CDR3 length: 17 amino acids. CDR1 and CDR2 (germline): MNHEY, SMNVEV (reference sequence). This CDR3 reads CASSKGQGASGANVLTF. The CDR3 DNA sequence: TGTGCCAGCAGTAAAGGACAGGGAGCCTCTGGGGCCAACGTCCTGACTTTC.

The table lists this clone with a count of one. V usage is TRBV5-1 and J usage is TRBJ2-7; 8 bases are a match to TRBD1. The J segment lost 0 bases and the V segment lost 1 base, leaving 3 bases of the junction unmatched. CDR1 SGHRS and CDR2 YFSETQ come from the germline V gene. The CDR3 is 15 amino acids. For the CDR3, the DNA is TGCGCCAGCAGCTTGCCGGGACAGGACTCCTACGAGCAGTACTTC. Translated: CASSLPGQDSYEQYF.

This sequence joins TRBV5-4 and TRBJ2-7; 9 bases map to TRBD2. The length of the CDR3 is 15 residues. Germline lookup yields CDR1 SGHNT and CDR2 YYREEE (reference sequence). The V and J ends lost 4 bases and 1 base, in that order; junction bases with no gene match: 6. Written as DNA, the CDR3 is TGTGCCAGCAGCCAAGGACTAGCGAGGTCCTACGAGCAGTACTTC. Its protein product is CASSQGLARSYEQYF.